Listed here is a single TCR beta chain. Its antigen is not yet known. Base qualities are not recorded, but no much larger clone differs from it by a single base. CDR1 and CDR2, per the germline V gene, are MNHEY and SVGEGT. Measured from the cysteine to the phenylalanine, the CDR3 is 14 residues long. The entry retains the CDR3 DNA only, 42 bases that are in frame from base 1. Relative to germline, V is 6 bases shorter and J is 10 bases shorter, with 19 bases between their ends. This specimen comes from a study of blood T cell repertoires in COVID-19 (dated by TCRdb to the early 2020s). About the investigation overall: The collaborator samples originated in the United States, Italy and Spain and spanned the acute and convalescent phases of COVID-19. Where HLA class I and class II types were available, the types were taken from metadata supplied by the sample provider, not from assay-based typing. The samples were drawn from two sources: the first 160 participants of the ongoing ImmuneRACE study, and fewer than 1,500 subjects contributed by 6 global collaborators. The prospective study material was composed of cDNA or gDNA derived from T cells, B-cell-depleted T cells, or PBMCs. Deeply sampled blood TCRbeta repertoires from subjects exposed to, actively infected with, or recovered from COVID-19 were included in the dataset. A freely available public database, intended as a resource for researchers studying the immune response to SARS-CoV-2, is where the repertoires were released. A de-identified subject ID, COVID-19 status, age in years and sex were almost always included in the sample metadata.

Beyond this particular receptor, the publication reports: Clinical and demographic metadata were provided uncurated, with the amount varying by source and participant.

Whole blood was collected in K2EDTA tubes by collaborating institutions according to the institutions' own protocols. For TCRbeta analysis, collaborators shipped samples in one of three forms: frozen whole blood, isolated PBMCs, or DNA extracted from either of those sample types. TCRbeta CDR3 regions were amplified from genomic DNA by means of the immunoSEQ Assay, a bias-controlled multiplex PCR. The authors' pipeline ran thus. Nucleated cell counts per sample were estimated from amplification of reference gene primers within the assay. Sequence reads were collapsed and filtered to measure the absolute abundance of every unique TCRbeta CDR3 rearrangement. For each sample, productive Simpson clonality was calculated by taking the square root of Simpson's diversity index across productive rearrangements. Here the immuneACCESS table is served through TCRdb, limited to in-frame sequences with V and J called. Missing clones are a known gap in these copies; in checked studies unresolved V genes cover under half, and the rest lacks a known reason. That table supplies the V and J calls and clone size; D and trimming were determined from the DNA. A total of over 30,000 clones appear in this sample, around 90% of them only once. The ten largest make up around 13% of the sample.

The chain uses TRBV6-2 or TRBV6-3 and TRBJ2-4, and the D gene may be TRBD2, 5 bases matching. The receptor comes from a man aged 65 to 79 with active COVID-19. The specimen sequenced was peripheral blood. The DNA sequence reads TGTGCCAGCAGCCCCAGCGGTTCGTGGTATATTCAGTACTTC. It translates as CASSPSGSWYIQYF.